Listed below are T cell receptor beta chains from one sample, sequenced in a study of T cell clonotyping in hematopoietic cell transplantation. Generated by immunoSEQ multiplex PCR, the TCRdb table keeps only in-frame clones and is missing some. The sample has roughly 810 clones; under 85% are singletons. The sequenced sample was PBMCs, obtained 30 days after allogeneic stem cell transplant. These receptors all come from a female patient aged 30 to 40 who had an allogeneic stem cell transplant, so the T cells may come from the graft donor. Some clones in this sample may be carry-over from other donors' samples. Each CDR3 is given with its conserved first and last residue. D genes are given only for firm matches. Clone sizes are given selectively: once, few, many, or a class where the clone is expanded.

cdr3_aa cdr3_nt clone_size j_call v_call d_call
CAWSPEGARGTDTQYF TGTGCCTGGAGCCCAGAGGGGGCCAGGGGCACAGATACGCAGTATTTT NA TRBJ2-3 TRBV30 TRBD1
CASSNRNPTGGEQFF TGTGCCAGCAGTAACCGGAATCCCACAGGGGGGGAGCAGTTCTTC NA TRBJ2-1 TRBV6-6 TRBD1
CASSGGGGLNEKLFF TGTGCCAGCAGCGGAGGGGGGGGTCTGAATGAAAAACTGTTTTTT NA TRBJ1-4 TRBV9 NA
CASSATGLSYNEQFF TGTGCCAGCAGTGCCACGGGCCTCTCCTACAATGAGCAGTTCTTC once TRBJ2-1 TRBV9 NA
CAWTRLGLGRREKLFF TGTGCCTGGACCAGACTTGGGCTAGGAAGACGGGAAAAACTGTTTTTT NA TRBJ1-4 TRBV30 NA
CASSSSGMGLEQYF TGTGCCAGCAGCTCGAGCGGGATGGGCCTCGAGCAGTACTTC NA TRBJ2-7 TRBV13 TRBD2
CASSLGPGTEAFF TGTGCCAGCAGCTTAGGTCCCGGCACTGAAGCTTTCTTT NA TRBJ1-1 TRBV11-2 NA
CASSWAGLYGYTF TGCGCCAGCAGCTGGGCCGGGCTCTATGGCTACACCTTC NA TRBJ1-2 TRBV5-1 NA
CASSEYRQGEGDTQYF TGTGCCAGCAGTGAATATCGGCAGGGGGAGGGGGATACGCAGTATTTT NA TRBJ2-3 TRBV6-1 NA
CASSPSRDSYGYTF TGTGCCAGCTCACCATCCCGGGACAGCTATGGCTACACCTTC NA TRBJ1-2 TRBV18 TRBD1
CASSQDVGPQHF TGCGCCAGCAGCCAAGATGTAGGGCCCCAGCATTTT NA TRBJ1-5 TRBV4-1 NA
CASSRQMGGVSPLHF TGTGCCAGCAGCCGCCAGATGGGGGGCGTTTCACCCCTCCACTTT NA TRBJ1-6 TRBV7-3 NA
CASSSTGGLGNQPQHF TGTGCCAGCAGCTCCACAGGGGGCTTGGGGAATCAGCCCCAGCATTTT NA TRBJ1-5 TRBV5-6 TRBD1
CASSDLLGLTYGYTF TGTGCCAGCAGCGATCTTCTAGGGTTGACCTATGGCTACACCTTC NA TRBJ1-2 TRBV21-1 NA
CSVEDQGTEAFF TGCAGCGTTGAAGACCAGGGCACTGAAGCTTTCTTT NA TRBJ1-1 TRBV29-1 NA
CASSLRAGDYTDTQYF TGCGCCAGCAGCTTGCGAGCGGGGGATTACACAGATACGCAGTATTTT NA TRBJ2-3 TRBV5-1 TRBD2
CASSQDSTPPSTQYF TGCGCCAGCAGCCAAGATTCTACCCCCCCCTCCACCCAGTACTTC NA TRBJ2-5 TRBV4-3 NA
CASSLGTTGQGILEQYF TGCGCCAGCAGCTTGGGAACAACGGGACAGGGTATCCTCGAGCAGTACTTC NA TRBJ2-7 TRBV5-1 TRBD1
CASSLPRSYGYTF TGTGCCAGCAGCCTCCCTAGGAGTTATGGCTACACCTTC once TRBJ1-2 TRBV13 NA
CASSAPVGTYEQYF TGTGCCAGCAGCGCCCCCGTGGGGACCTACGAGCAGTACTTC once TRBJ2-7 TRBV2 NA
CASSGQEPDYGYTF TGTGCCAGCAGCGGACAGGAACCTGACTATGGCTACACCTTC NA TRBJ1-2 TRBV13 TRBD1
CASSLAGGVETQYF TGTGCCAGCAGCTTAGCGGGAGGGGTTGAGACCCAGTACTTC NA TRBJ2-5 TRBV7-9 TRBD2
CASSQLRGLDGYTF TGTGCCAGCAGCCAACTCAGGGGGCTGGATGGCTACACCTTC NA TRBJ1-2 TRBV14 TRBD1
CASSLGWVESSYGYTF TGTGCCAGCAGCTTAGGATGGGTAGAATCTAGCTATGGCTACACCTTC NA TRBJ1-2 TRBV7-2 NA
CASSRGGQGNHEQYF TGTGCCAGCAGCAGGGGGGGACAGGGGAACCACGAGCAGTACTTC NA TRBJ2-7 TRBV13 TRBD1
CASSPGQGGNQPQHF TGTGCCAGCAGCCCAGGACAGGGAGGAAATCAGCCCCAGCATTTT NA TRBJ1-5 TRBV9 TRBD1
CASSPIGEETQYF TGTGCCAGCAGCCCGATTGGGGAAGAGACCCAGTACTTC NA TRBJ2-5 TRBV7-9 NA
CASSIELGGRSEKLFF TGTGCCAGTAGTATCGAATTGGGGGGAAGATCTGAAAAACTGTTTTTT once TRBJ1-4 TRBV19 NA
CASRMSGQGNSPLHF TGTGCCAGCAGGATGAGCGGACAGGGTAATTCACCCCTCCACTTT NA TRBJ1-6 TRBV2 TRBD1